Sequencing of this T cell receptor (beta chain) was carried out in a study of spatial heterogeneity in lung cancer. This CDR3 is 15 amino acids long. Germline values: CDR1 MNHNS, CDR2 SASEGT. V lost 5 bases to trimming and J lost 0 bases; unmatched junction nucleotides: 4. Each CDR3 protein gets one entry after TCRdb re-called the 5' RACE reads with MiXCR. Found here are 30,000 to 45,000 distinct CDR3 sequences, under 8% of them singletons; the top ten hold 29%. Time point meaning: sample taken at primary tumor resection. This clonotype was seen only a few times. The material was PBMCs, obtained at surgery. The sequence came from a female donor with early-stage non-small cell lung cancer. The rearrangement uses TRBV6-1 and TRBJ2-3; TRBD2 agrees at 8 bases. The CDR3 here is CASSTGLGSTDTQYF. The CDR3 DNA sequence: TGTGCCAGCAGTACGGGACTAGGGAGCACAGATACGCAGTATTTT.